This TCR beta chain was obtained from a study of T cell responses to AZD1222 COVID-19 vaccine. Some clones are missing from TCRdb's copy, which holds only in-frame ones; the method was immunoSEQ multiplex PCR. Of more than 140,000 clones listed, around 90% were seen once; the top ten hold more than 2.5%. V was shortened by 1 base and J by 8 bases, with 8 bases between the two germline ends. CDR1 and CDR2 from the germline V gene are DFQATT and SNEGSKA (reference sequence). The CDR3 runs to 11 residues. This TCR came from an adult in good health. The V gene is TRBV20-1, the J gene TRBJ1-2; unclear D gene. The sample consisted of peripheral blood, taken on day 0 of AZD1222 vaccination. The CDR3 spells CSARADRGYTF. DNA for the CDR3: TGCAGTGCTAGAGCGGATCGCGGCTACACCTTC.